This TCR beta chain is from a study of T cells after posttransplantation cyclophosphamide. Findings and caveats of the study: Donor-recipient repertoire similarity was low at 1-2 months, rising over year one. After PTCy, TRB diversity resembled that of CNI/methotrexate controls. Skin or GI-infiltrating T cells shared few TRB sequences with blood.

The germline CDR1 and CDR2 sequences are MNHGY and SVAAGI. Trimming pared 4 bases from V and 7 bases from J, leaving 17 bases between. This CDR3 is built from 14 residues. On the day of bone marrow donation, the related graft donor provided peripheral blood. In the case of this clone: The antigen is undetermined.

Data came from immunoSEQ multiplex PCR; TCRdb stores just in-frame clones and leaves some out. The sample consists of roughly 4,000 clones, around 62% of them appearing once. This sequence joins TRBV6-9 and TRBJ2-7; TRBD2 is a possible D gene (5 bases). The receptor's source is a man younger than 40 in good health and a related stem cell transplant donor. Sample: memory CD8+ T cells sorted from blood. The CDR3 DNA reads TGTGCCAGCAGTTCCTTCACCGGTACGGGAGAGCAGTACTTC. Translating gives CASSSFTGTGEQYF.